The 16 T cell receptor beta chains below all came from one sample that was sequenced in a study of shared clonotypes between healthy human individuals. The method was immunoSEQ multiplex PCR; TCRdb's version includes in-frame clones alone and lacks a portion of them. This sample has roughly 2.2 million clones, with 85% to 95% found just once. Sequenced sample: naive CD4+ T cells from PBMCs. Indicated subset: CD45RA+ positively selected. The receptors stem from a man younger than 30 in good health. Some clones in this sample may be carry-over from other donors' samples.

This clone was found a few times. The chain employs TRBV28 and TRBJ1-2; D uncertain. Trimming stripped 6 bases from V and 6 bases from J, with 5 bases between. Germline values: CDR1 MDHEN, CDR2 SYDVKM. The CDR3 is 10 residues long. The CDR3 DNA reads TGTGCCAGCAGGGGCGATGGCTACACCTTC. It is translated as CASRGDGYTF.

This clone was observed a single time. V gene TRBV28 combines with J gene TRBJ2-5; TRBD1 agrees at 10 bases. The V segment lost 5 bases and the J segment 5 bases; nucleotides outside the gene matches: 5. Germline-derived CDR1 and CDR2 are MDHEN and SYDVKM. The CDR3 runs to 14 residues. The CDR3 nucleotides are TGTGCCAGCAGTACGGGACAGGGGTTGGAGACCCAGTACTTC. Translation gives CASSTGQGLETQYF.

The genes are TRBV4-1 and TRBJ1-5; D not resolved. CDR1 is MGHRA and CDR2 is YSYEKL in the germline V gene. CDR3 length equals 16 residues. The V end lost 0 bases, the J end lost 3 bases, and 12 bases lay between the germline ends. CDR3 residues: CASSQDLRAFNQPQHF. The CDR3 coding sequence is TGCGCCAGCAGCCAAGATCTTCGGGCGTTCAATCAGCCCCAGCATTTT.

V is TRBV18 and J is TRBJ1-2; 7 positions match TRBD1. The germline V gene encodes CDR1 KGHSH and CDR2 LQKENI. This CDR3 contains 16 residues. V lost 3 bases and J lost 2; bases outside the gene matches: 9. The CDR3 region has the DNA TGTGCCAGCTCACCCCCGGGACAGCCCACCAACTATGGCTACACCTTC. This translates into CASSPPGQPTNYGYTF.

J is TRBJ1-1 and V is TRBV18, with D uncertain. The ends were cut back, 3 bases at V and 1 base at J, with 9 bases in the middle. The CDR3 covers 14 residues. Germline CDR1 and CDR2: KGHSH and LQKENI. The CDR3 loop is CASSPFPTNTEAFF. The DNA of the CDR3 is TGTGCCAGCTCACCTTTCCCCACGAACACTGAAGCTTTCTTT. Combining the CDR3 with reference TRBV18 and TRBJ1-1 gives the whole variable domain NAGVMQNPRHLVRRRGQEARLRCSPMKGHSHVYWYRQLPEEGLKFMVYLQKENIIDESGMPKERFSAEFPKEGPSILRIQQVVRGDSAAYFCASSPFPTNTEAFFGQGTRLTVV.

The CDR3 DNA reads as TGTGCCAGCAGCAGAAGGACAAGCACAGATACGCAGTATTTT. Translation: CASSRRTSTDTQYF. This rearrangement joins TRBV9 to TRBJ2-3, with D perhaps matching TRBD1 (5 bases). From germline, CDR1 is SGDLS and CDR2 YYNGEE. V dropped 4 bases and J dropped 0 bases, with 9 bases sitting between them. The CDR3 is made up of 14 amino acids.

The genes are TRBV6-1 and TRBJ2-3; 7 bases agree with TRBD2. CDR1 and CDR2 from the germline V gene are MNHNS and SASEGT. Trimming removed 4 bases from V and 2 bases from J; junction bases left unmatched: 6. The CDR3 totals 15 residues. This CDR3 reads CASSALGGYTDTQYF. CDR3 bases: TGTGCCAGCAGTGCTTTGGGGGGGTACACAGATACGCAGTATTTT.

The chain couples TRBV30 to TRBJ2-5; TRBD2 might be the D (7 bases). V was trimmed by 8 bases and J by 5 bases, leaving 12 bases between them. Germline CDR1 reads GTSNPN; CDR2 reads SVGIG (reference sequence). CDR3 length: 11 amino acids. As DNA, the CDR3 is TGTGCCGGGGGGGCCGCGGAGACCCAGTACTTC. Its protein is CAGGAAETQYF. Combining the CDR3 with reference TRBV30 and TRBJ2-5 gives the whole variable domain SQTIHQWPATLVQPVGSPLSLECTVEGTSNPNLYWYRQAAGRGLQLLFYSVGIGQISSEVPQNLSASRPQDRQFILSSKKLLLSDSGFYLCAGGAAETQYFGPGTRLLVL.

This chain uses TRBV2 with TRBJ2-5, with D uncertain. Per the germline V gene, CDR1 is SNHLY and CDR2 is FYNNEI. V was shortened by 5 bases and J by 4 bases, with 11 bases between the two germline ends. This CDR3 contains 13 residues. This CDR3 is CASSPRRGETQYF. The CDR3 DNA reads as TGTGCCAGCAGTCCTCGCCGTGGAGAGACCCAGTACTTC.

The rearrangement uses TRBV7-9 and TRBJ1-2, with D uncertain. CDR3 length equals 13 residues. The germline gives CDR1 SEHNR, CDR2 FQNEAQ (reference sequence). V lost 7 bases, J lost 8 bases, and 17 bases lay in between. The CDR3 DNA reads TGTGCCAGCACCCCCCAGCGGGCGGGAGGCTACACCTTC. It specifies CASTPQRAGGYTF.

The gene calls are TRBV7-3 and TRBJ2-7, with a possible D match to TRBD1 (6 bases). The length of the CDR3 is 15 residues. V lost 1 base and J 2 bases, leaving 12 bases between the germline ends. The germline CDR1 and CDR2 sequences are SGHTA and FQGTGA. The CDR3 reads CASSLSRDTTYEQYF. CDR3 bases: TGTGCCAGCAGCTTAAGCCGGGACACCACCTACGAGCAGTACTTC.

The chain has TRBV25-1 and TRBJ2-5; no reliable D call. V shed 2 bases and J shed 2 bases, with 6 bases lying between them. The CDR3 is 13 amino acids. CDR1 and CDR2 (germline): MGHDK, SYGVNS. The CDR3 nucleotides read TGTGCCAGCAGTGAAATAAGTCAAGAGACCCAGTACTTC. It codes for CASSEISQETQYF. Filled out from reference TRBV25-1 and TRBJ2-5, the complete variable domain reads EADIYQTPRYLVIGTGKKITLECSQTMGHDKMYWYQQDPGMELHLIHYSYGVNSTEKGDLSSESTVSRIRTEHFPLTLESARPSHTSQYLCASSEISQETQYFGPGTRLLVL.

This clone was found once. The chain carries TRBV5-4 and TRBJ2-2; D might be TRBD1 or TRBD2, each matching 5 bases. Germline values: CDR1 SGHNT, CDR2 YYREEE (reference sequence). V lost 1 base, J lost 4 bases, and 14 bases lay in between. The length of the CDR3 is 16 residues. CDR3 residues: CASSLNTGTVTGELFF. In nucleotides, the CDR3 is TGTGCCAGCAGCTTGAACACCGGGACGGTCACCGGGGAGCTGTTTTTT.

For this clone: This CDR3 is also generated by other DNA sequences in the sample. This rearrangement joins TRBV2 to TRBJ2-7; D uncertain. The V gene lost 4 bases and the J gene lost 1 base, with 5 bases spanning the gap. This CDR3 has 12 residues. The germline V gene has CDR1 SNHLY and CDR2 FYNNEI. The CDR3 DNA is TGTGCCAGCAGTGTATTGTCCTACGAGCAGTACTTC. Its protein product is CASSVLSYEQYF.

This clone was seen just once. The chain has TRBV27 and TRBJ1-3; 8 bases match TRBD1. V was pared by 3 bases and J by 0 bases, with 19 bases of the junction left unmatched. There are 21 residues in the CDR3. Germline V gene sequence: CDR1 MNHEY, CDR2 SMNVEV (reference sequence). For the CDR3, the DNA is TGTGCCAGCAGTTTGTTCCCCAGGACAGGGCTACTGGGAGACTCTGGAAACACCATATATTTT. This gives the protein CASSLFPRTGLLGDSGNTIYF.

The chain combines TRBV28 with TRBJ2-4, with 7 bases fitting TRBD1. CDR3 length: 15 amino acids. Germline V gene data show CDR1 as MDHEN and CDR2 as SYDVKM. V lost 7 bases to trimming and J lost 2 bases; unmatched junction nucleotides: 8. The CDR3 DNA reads TGTGCCAGCATTCCGGGACAGAACACCAAAAACATTCAGTACTTC. The encoded protein is CASIPGQNTKNIQYF.